This T cell receptor beta chain was sequenced in a study of blood T cell repertoires in COVID-19. V was shortened by 3 bases and J by 6 bases, with 12 bases between the two germline ends. The CDR3 has 14 residues. Germline-derived CDR1 and CDR2 are LGHDT and YNNKEL (reference sequence). Sequencing used immunoSEQ multiplex PCR; TCRdb keeps in-frame clones, though not all of them. In the table there are approximately 250,000 clones, about 85% of which are singletons. This chain connects TRBV3-1 (or the pseudogene TRBV3-2) to TRBJ2-1, with D tentatively TRBD2 (6 bases). The clonotype comes from a man aged 35 to 55 with acute or convalescent COVID-19. The sequencing sample was made of peripheral blood. The CDR3 sequence: CASSQFGGSNEQFF. Written as DNA, the CDR3 is TGTGCCAGCAGCCAGTTCGGGGGAAGCAATGAGCAGTTCTTC.